This section outlines one T cell receptor (beta chain) sequence together with its context. The time point is: newly diagnosed GD, antithyroid drugs for less than 3 months. Extracted RNA from PBMCs served as the source of the TCR library. iRepertoire HTBI primers and Arm-PCR of CDR3 regions built TCR beta libraries. TCRdb fed the multiplex PCR reads into MiXCR, producing one record per CDR3 protein. The table shows 510,000 or so distinct CDR3 sequences, with 12% occurring only once. This record belongs to a study of regulatory T cells in long-lasting Graves disease. The CDR3 runs to 16 residues. The V segment lost 3 bases and the J segment 2 bases; nucleotides outside the gene matches: 7. Germline V gives CDR1 LNHNV, CDR2 YYDKDF (reference sequence). This sample was shared with a second study, whose subject was T cells in Graves' hyperthyroidism and ophthalmopathy. That source adds: Stable disease denoted Graves' hyperthyroidism without ophthalmopathy progression within 18 months.

This chain uses TRBV15 with TRBJ2-3, with 8 bases lining up with TRBD2. This material consisted of peripheral blood mononuclear cells (PBMCs), taken at new diagnosis, from a patient treated with antithyroid drugs. The sequence was collected from a woman between 25 and 40 years old with Graves disease. CDR3 bases: TGTGCCACCAGCAGGTCAGCGGGAGTGTACACAGATACGCAGTATTTT. It translates to CATSRSAGVYTDTQYF.